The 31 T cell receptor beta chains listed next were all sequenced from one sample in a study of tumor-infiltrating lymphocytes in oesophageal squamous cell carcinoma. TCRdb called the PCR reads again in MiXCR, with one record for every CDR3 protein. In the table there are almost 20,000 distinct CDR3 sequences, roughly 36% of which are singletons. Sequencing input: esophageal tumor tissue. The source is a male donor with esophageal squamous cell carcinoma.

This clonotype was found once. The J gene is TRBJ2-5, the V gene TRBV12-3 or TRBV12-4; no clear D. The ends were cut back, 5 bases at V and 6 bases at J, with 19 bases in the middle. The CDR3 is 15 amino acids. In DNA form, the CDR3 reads TGTGCCAGCAGTCCTGGGATACAAAATGGGAAGACCCAGTACTTC. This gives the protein CASSPGIQNGKTQYF.

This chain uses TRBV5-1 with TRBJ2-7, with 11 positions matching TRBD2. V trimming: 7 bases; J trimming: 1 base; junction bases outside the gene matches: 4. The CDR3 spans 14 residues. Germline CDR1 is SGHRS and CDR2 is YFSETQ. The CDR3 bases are TGCGCCAGCGGACTAGCGGGCAATTCCTACGAGCAGTACTTC. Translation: CASGLAGNSYEQYF.

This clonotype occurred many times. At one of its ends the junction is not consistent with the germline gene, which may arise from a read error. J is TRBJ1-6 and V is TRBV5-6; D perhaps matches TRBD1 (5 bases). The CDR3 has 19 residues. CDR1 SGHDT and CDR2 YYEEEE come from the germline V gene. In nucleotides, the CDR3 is TGTGCCAGCAGCTTGCAACCGGGACCTAGGAGCTCCTATAATTCACCCCTCCACTTC. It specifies CASSLQPGPRSSYNSPLHF.

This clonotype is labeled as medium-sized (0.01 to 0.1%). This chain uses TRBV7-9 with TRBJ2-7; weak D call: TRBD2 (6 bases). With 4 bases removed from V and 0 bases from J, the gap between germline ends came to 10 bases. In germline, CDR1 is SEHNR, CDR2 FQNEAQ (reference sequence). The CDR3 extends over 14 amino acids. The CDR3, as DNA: TGTGCCAGCAGCTCAGCGGGTATCTCCTACGAGCAGTACTTC. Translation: CASSSAGISYEQYF.

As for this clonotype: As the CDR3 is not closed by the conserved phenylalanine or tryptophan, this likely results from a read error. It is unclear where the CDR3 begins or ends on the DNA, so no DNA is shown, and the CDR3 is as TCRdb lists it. CDR3 in amino acids: CASSLIDTRSPLHFGN. The chain employs TRBV7-6 and TRBJ2-1; TRBD2 is the table's D call and was not checked against the DNA. CDR1 and CDR2 from the germline V gene are SGHVS and FNYEAQ. The CDR3 has 16 amino acids, counting both end residues.

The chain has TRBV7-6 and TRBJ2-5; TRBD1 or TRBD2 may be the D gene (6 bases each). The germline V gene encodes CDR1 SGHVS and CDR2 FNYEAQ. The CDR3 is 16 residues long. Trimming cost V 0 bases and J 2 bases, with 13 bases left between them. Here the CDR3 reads CASSLAGGVLQETQYF. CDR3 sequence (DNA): TGTGCCAGCAGCTTAGCGGGGGGCGTCCTTCAAGAGACCCAGTACTTC.

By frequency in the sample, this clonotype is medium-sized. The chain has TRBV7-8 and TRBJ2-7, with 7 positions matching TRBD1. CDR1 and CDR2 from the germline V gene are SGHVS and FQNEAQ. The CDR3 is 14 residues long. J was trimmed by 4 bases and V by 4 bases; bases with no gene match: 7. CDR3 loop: CASSSYRGGYEQYF. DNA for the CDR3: TGTGCCAGCAGCTCCTACAGGGGTGGGTACGAGCAGTACTTC.

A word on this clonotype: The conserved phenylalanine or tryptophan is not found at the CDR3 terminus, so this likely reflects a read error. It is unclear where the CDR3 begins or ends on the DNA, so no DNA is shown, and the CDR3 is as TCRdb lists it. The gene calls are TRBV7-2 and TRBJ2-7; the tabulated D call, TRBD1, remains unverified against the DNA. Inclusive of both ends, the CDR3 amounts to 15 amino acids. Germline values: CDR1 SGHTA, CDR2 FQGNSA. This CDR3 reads CASSRDRGLETQYFA.

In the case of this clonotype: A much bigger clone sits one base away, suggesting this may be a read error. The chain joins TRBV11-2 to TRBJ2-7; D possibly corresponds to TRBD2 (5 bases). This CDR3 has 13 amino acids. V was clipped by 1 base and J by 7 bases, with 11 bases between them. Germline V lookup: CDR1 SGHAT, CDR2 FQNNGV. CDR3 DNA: TGTGCCAGCAGCTTAGGAGGGAACAATGAGCAGTACTTC. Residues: CASSLGGNNEQYF.

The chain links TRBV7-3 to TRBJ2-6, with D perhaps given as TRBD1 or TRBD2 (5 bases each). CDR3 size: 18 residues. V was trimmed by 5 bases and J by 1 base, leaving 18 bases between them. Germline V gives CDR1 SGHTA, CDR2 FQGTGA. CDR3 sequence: CASSGSGTHTSGANVLTF. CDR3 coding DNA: TGTGCCAGCAGCGGATCCGGGACCCATACTTCTGGGGCCAACGTCCTGACTTTC. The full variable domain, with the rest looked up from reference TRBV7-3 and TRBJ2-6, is GAGVSQTPSNKVTEKGKYVELRCDPISGHTALYWYRQSLGQGPEFLIYFQGTGAADDSGLPNDRFFAVRPEGSVSTLKIQRTERGDSAVYLCASSGSGTHTSGANVLTFGAGSRLTVL.

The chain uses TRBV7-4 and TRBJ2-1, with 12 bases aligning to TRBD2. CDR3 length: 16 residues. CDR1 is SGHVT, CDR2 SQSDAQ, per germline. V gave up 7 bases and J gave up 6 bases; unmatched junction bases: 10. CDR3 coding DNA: TGTGCCAGCAATCCACCCCTAGCGGGAGGGGGCAATGAGCAGTTCTTC. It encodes CASNPPLAGGGNEQFF.

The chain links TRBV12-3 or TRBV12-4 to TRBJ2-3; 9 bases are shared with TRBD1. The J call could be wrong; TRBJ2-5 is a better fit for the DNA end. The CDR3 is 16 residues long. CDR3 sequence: CASSTTRGQGPETQYF. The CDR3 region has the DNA TGTGCCAGCAGTACTACTCGGGGACAGGGACCCGAGACCCAGTACTTC.

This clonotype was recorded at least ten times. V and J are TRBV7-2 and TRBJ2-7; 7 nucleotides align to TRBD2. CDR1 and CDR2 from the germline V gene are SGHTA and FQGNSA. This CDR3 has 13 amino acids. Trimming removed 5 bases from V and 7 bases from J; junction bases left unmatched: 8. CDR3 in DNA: TGTGCCAGCAGCCTAGGACTAGTCGGTGAGCAGTACTTC. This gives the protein CASSLGLVGEQYF.

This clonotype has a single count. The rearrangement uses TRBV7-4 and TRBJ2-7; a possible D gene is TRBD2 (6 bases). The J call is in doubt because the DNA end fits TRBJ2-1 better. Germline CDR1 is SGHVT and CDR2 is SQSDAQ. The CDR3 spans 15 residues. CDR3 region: CASSLGLNPYNEQFF. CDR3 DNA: TGTGCCAGCAGCTTGGGACTTAACCCCTACAATGAGCAGTTCTTC.

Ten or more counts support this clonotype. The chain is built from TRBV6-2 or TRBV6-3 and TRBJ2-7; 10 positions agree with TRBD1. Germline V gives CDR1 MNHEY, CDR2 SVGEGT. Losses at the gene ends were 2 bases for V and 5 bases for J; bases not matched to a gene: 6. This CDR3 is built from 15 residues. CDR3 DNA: TGTGCCAGCAGTTACCGGGGACAGGGGCCCCACGAGCAGTACTTC. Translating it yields CASSYRGQGPHEQYF.

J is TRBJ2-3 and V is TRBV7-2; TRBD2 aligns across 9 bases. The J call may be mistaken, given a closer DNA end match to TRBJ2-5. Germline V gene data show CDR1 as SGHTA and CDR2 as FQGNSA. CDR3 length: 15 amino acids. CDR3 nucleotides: TGTGCCAGCAGCTTGCTAGCGGGACTCCAAGAGACCCAGTACTTC. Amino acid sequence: CASSLLAGLQETQYF.

CDR3 bases: TGTGCCAGCTCACCCGAAAGCGCGACACCTGAAAAACTGTTTTTT. It translates to CASSPESATPEKLFF. The chain employs TRBV18 and TRBJ1-4, with D uncertain. CDR1 is KGHSH and CDR2 is LQKENI in the germline V gene. The CDR3 consists of 15 residues. Trimming left V 3 bases short and J 7 bases short, with 15 bases between.

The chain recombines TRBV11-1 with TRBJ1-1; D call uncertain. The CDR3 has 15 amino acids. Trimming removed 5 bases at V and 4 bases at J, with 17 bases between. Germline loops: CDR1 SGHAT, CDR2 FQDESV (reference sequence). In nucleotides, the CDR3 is TGTGCCAGCAGCGGCGCAGGTTGGGAGATCACTGAAGCTTTCTTT. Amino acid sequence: CASSGAGWEITEAFF.

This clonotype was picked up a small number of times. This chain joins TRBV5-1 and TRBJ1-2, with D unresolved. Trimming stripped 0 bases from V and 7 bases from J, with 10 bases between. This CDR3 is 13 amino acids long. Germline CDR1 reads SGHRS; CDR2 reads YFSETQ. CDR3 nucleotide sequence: TGCGCCAGCAGCTTGGGAGAGAGATCTGGCTACACCTTC. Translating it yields CASSLGERSGYTF.

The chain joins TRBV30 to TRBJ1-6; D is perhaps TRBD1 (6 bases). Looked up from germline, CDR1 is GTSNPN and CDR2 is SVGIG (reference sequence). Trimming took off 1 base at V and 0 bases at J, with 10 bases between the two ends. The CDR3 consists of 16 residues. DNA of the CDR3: TGTGCCTGGAGTGAAACAGGGCTCTCCTATAATTCACCCCTCCACTTT. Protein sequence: CAWSETGLSYNSPLHF.

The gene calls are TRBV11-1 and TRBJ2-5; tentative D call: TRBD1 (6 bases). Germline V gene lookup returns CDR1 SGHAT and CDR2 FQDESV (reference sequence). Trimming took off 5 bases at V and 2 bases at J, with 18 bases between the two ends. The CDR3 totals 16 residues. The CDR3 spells CASSPGTLGTQETQYF. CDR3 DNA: TGTGCCAGCAGCCCGGGGACACTGGGAACACAAGAGACCCAGTACTTC. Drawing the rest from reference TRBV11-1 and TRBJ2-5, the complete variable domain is EAEVAQSPRYKITEKSQAVAFWCDPISGHATLYWYRQILGQGPELLVQFQDESVVDDSQLPKDRFSAERLKGVDSTLKIQPAELGDSAMYLCASSPGTLGTQETQYFGPGTRLLVL.

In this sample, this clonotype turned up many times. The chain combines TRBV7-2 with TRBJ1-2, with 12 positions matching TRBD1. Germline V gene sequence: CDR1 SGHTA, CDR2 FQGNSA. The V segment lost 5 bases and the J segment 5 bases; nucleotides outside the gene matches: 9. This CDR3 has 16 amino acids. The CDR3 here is CASSTLGTGGVYGYTF. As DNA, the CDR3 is TGTGCCAGCAGCACCCTAGGGACAGGGGGCGTTTATGGCTACACCTTC.

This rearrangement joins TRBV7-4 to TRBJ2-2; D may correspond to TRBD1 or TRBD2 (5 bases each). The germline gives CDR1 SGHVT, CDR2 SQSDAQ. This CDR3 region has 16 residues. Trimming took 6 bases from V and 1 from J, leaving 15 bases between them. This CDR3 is CASSPGRGLNTGELFF. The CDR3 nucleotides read TGTGCCAGCAGTCCCGGCCGGGGCTTGAACACCGGGGAGCTGTTTTTT.

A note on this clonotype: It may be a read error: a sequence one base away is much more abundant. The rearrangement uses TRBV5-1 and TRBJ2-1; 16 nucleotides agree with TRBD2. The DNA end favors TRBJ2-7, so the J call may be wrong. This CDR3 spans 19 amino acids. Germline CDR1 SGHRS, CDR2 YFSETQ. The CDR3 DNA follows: TGCGCCAGCAGCATAGACGGGACTAGCGGGGGGGCCGTATACAATGAGCAGTACTTC. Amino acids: CASSIDGTSGGAVYNEQYF.

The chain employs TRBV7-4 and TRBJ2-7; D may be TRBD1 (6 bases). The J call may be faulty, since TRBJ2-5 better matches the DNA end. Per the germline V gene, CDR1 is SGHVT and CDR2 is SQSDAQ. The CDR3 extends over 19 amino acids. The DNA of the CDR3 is TGTGCCAGCAGCTTTCTTACGGGTACAGTGGGGGCGTGGAGGGAGACCCAGTACTTC. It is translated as CASSFLTGTVGAWRETQYF.

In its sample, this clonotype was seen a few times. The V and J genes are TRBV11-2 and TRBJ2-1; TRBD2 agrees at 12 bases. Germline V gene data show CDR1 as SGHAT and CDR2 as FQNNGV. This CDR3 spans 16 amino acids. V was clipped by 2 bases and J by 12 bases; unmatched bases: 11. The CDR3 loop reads CASSLFAGTSGRAQFF. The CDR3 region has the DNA TGTGCCAGCAGCTTATTCGCCGGGACTAGCGGGCGGGCGCAGTTCTTC.

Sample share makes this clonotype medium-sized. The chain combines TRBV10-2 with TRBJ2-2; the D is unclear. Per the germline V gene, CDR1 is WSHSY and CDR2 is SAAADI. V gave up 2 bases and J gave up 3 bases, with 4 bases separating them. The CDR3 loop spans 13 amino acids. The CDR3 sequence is CASSETYTGELFF. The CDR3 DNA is TGCGCCAGCAGTGAGACCTACACCGGGGAGCTGTTTTTT.

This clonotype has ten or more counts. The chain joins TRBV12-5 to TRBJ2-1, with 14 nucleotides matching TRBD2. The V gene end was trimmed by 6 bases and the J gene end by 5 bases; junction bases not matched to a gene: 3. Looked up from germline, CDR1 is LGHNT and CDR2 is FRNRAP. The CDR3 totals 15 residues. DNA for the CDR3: TGTGCTAGTGGACAGGGACTAGCGGGGGACAATGAGCAGTTCTTC. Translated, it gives CASGQGLAGDNEQFF.

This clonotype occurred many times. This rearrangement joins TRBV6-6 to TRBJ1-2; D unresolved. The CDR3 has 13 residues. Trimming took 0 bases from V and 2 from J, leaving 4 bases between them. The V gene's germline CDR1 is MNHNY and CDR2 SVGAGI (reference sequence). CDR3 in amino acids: CASSYSGNYGYTF. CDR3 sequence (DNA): TGTGCCAGCAGTTACTCAGGGAACTATGGCTACACCTTC.

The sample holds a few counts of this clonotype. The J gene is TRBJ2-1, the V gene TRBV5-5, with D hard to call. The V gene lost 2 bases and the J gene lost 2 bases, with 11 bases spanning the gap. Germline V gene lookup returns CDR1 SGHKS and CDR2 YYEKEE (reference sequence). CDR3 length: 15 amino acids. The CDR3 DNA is TGTGCCAGCAGCTTAAGAGAGGCCGCCTACAATGAGCAGTTCTTC. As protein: CASSLREAAYNEQFF.

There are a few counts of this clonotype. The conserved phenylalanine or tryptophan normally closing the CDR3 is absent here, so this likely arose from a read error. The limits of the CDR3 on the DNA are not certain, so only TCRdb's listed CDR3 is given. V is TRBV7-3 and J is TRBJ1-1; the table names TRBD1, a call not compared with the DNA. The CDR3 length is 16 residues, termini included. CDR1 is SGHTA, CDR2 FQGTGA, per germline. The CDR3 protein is CASSLGTEIHPSTSGQ.